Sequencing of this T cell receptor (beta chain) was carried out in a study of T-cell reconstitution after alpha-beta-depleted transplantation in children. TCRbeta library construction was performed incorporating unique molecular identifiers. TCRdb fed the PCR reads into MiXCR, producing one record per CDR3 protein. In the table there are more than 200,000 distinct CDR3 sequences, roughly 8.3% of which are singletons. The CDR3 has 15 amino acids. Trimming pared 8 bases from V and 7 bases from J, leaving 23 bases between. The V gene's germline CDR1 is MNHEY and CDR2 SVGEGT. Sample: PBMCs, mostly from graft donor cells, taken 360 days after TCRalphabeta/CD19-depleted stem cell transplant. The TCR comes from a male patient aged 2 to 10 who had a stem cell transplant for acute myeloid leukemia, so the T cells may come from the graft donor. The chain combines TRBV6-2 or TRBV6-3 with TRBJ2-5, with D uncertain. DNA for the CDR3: TGTGCCAGCGGCCGAACGAATGGGCAGATGGGGACCCAGTACTTC. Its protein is CASGRTNGQMGTQYF.